This TCR beta chain was obtained from a study of blood T cell repertoires in COVID-19. Study summary: Acute and convalescent COVID-19 samples came from the United States, Italy and Spain. T cells, B-cell-depleted T cells, or PBMCs provided the cDNA or gDNA that served as material.

Authors' data handling: Reference gene primer amplification gave estimated nucleated cell counts. Only in-frame clones appear in the TCRdb table, and some are missing; sequencing was by immunoSEQ multiplex PCR. The V and J calls and the clone size are those of that table, but D and trimming were determined from the DNA. The sample holds about 310,000 clones, 87% seen once. This CDR3 has 15 residues. The germline CDR1 and CDR2 sequences are SGHRS and YFSETQ. Trimming stripped 4 bases from V and 1 base from J, with 15 bases between. This TCR was sampled from a woman in her 50s who had recovered from COVID-19. Source material: peripheral blood. The rearrangement joins TRBV5-1 to TRBJ2-7; D is possibly TRBD2 (7 bases). CDR3 loop: CASSPGGGDSYEQYF. The CDR3 nucleotides read TGCGCCAGCAGCCCTGGAGGGGGGGATTCCTACGAGCAGTACTTC.